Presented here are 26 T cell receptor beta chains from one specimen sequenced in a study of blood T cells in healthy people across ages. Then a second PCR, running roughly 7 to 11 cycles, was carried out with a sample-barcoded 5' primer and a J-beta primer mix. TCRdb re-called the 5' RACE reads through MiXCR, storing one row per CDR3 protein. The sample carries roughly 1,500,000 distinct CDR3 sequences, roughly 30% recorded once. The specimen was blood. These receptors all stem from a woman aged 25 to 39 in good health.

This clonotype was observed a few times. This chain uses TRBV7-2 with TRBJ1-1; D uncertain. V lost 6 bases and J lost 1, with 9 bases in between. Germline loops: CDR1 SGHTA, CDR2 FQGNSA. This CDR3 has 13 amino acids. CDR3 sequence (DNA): TGTGCCAGCAGTATAATCAGGAACACTGAAGCTTTCTTT. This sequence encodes CASSIIRNTEAFF.

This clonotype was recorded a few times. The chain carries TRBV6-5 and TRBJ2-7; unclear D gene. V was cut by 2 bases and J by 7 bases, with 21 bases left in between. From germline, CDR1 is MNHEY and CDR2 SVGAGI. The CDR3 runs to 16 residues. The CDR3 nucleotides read TGTGCCAGCAGTTACACCGTTGGGGAAGTACGTTTAGAGCAGTACTTC. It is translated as CASSYTVGEVRLEQYF.

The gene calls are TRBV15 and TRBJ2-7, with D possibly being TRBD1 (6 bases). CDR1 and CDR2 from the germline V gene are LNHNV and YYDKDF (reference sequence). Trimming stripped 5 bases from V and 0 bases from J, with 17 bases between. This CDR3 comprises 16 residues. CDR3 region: CATSVVWTESSYEQYF. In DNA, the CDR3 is TGTGCCACCAGCGTAGTATGGACAGAAAGCTCCTACGAGCAGTACTTC.

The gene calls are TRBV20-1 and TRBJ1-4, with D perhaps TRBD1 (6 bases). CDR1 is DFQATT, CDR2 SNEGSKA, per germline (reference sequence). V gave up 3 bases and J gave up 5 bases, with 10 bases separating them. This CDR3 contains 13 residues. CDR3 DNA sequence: TGCAGTGCTAGTAGGGGGAGAAATGAAAAACTGTTTTTT. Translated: CSASRGRNEKLFF.

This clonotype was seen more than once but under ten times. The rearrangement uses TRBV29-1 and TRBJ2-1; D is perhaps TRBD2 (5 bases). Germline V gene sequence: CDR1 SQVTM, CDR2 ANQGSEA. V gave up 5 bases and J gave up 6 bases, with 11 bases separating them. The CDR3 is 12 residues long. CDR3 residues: CSVRQAGNEQFF. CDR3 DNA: TGCAGCGTTCGTCAGGCGGGCAATGAGCAGTTCTTC.

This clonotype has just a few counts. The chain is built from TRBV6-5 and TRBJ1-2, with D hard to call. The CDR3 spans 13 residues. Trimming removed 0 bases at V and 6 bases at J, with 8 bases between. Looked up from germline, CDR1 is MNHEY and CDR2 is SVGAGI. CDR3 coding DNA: TGTGCCAGCAGTTACTCGATGCTGGATGGCTACACCTTC. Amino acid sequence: CASSYSMLDGYTF.

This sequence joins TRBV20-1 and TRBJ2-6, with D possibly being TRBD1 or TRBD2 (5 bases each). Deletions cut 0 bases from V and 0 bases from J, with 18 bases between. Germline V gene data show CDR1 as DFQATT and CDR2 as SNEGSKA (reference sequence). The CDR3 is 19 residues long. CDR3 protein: CSARDLLAGSASGANVLTF. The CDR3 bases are TGCAGTGCTAGAGATCTATTGGCAGGGAGTGCCTCTGGGGCCAACGTCCTGACTTTC.

CDR3 in amino acids: CASSSLAGVNEQYF. The CDR3 nucleotides read TGTGCCAGCAGTTCCCTAGCGGGCGTAAACGAGCAGTACTTC. The chain combines TRBV27 with TRBJ2-7; TRBD2 agrees at 8 bases. Germline trimming cut 4 bases from V and 5 bases from J; bases unmatched to any gene: 7. This CDR3 is 14 amino acids long. Germline CDR1 MNHEY, CDR2 SMNVEV (reference sequence).

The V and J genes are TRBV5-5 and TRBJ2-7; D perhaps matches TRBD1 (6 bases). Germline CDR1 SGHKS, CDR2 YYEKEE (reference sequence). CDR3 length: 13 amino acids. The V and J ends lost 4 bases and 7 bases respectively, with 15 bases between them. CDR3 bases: TGTGCCAGCAGCCTGCAGGGGAGTCGGGAGCAGTACTTC. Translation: CASSLQGSREQYF.

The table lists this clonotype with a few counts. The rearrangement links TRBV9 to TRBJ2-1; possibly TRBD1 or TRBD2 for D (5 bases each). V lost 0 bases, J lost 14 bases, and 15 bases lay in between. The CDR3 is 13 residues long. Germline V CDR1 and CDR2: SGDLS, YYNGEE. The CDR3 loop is CASSVGGPRHEFF. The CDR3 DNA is TGTGCCAGCAGCGTAGGGGGACCGAGACACGAGTTCTTC.

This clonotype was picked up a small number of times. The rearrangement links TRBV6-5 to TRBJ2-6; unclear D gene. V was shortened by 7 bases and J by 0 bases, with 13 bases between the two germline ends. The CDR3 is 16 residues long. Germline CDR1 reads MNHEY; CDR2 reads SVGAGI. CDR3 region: CASTDRQTSGANVLTF. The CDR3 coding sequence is TGTGCCAGCACCGACCGGCAGACCTCTGGGGCCAACGTCCTGACTTTC.

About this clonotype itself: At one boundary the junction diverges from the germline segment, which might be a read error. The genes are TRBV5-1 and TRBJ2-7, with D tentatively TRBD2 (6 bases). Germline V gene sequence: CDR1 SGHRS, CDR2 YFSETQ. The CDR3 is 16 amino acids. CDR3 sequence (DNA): TGCGGCAGCAGCTTGGCTAATCTAGCGCTTACCTACGAGCAGTACTTC. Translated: CGSSLANLALTYEQYF.

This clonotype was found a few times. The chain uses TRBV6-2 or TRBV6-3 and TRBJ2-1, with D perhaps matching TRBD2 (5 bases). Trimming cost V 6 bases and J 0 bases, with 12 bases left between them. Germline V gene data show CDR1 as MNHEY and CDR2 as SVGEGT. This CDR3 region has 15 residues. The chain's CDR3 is CASSLTRLSYNEQFF. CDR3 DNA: TGTGCCAGCAGCCTTACTAGGCTCTCCTACAATGAGCAGTTCTTC.

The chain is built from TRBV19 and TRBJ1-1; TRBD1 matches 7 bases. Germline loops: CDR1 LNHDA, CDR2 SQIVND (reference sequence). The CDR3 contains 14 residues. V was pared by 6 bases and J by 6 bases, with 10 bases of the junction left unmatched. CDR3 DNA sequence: TGTGCCAGTAGCACGGACAGGTCGGTCCCTGAAGCTTTCTTT. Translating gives CASSTDRSVPEAFF.

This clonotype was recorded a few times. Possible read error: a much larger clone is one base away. The chain's CDR3 is CACSLQGMSTDTQYF. CDR3 DNA: TGCGCCTGCAGCTTGCAGGGCATGAGCACAGATACGCAGTATTTT. The chain employs TRBV5-1 and TRBJ2-3; a weak D match, TRBD1 (5 bases). The CDR3 consists of 15 residues. The germline CDR1 and CDR2 sequences are SGHRS and YFSETQ.

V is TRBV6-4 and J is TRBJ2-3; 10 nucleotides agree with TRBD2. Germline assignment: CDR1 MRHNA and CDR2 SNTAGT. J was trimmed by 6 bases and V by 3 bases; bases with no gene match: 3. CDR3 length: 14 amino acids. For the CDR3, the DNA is TGTGCCAGCAGTGAACTAGCGGGATCCGATACGCAGTATTTT. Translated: CASSELAGSDTQYF.

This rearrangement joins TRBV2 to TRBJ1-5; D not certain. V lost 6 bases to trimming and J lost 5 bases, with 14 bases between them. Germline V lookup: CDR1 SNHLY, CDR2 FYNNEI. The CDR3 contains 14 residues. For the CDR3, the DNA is TGTGCCAGCAGCCAGGCCTCAGGAGATCAGCCCCAGCATTTT. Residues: CASSQASGDQPQHF.

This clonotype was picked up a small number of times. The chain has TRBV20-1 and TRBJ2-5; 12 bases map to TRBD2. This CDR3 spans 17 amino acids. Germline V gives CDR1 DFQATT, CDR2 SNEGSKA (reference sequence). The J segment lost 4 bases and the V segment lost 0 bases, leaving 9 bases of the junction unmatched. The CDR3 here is CSARDSLPSGGAETQYF. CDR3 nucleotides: TGCAGTGCTAGAGATAGCCTACCTAGCGGGGGGGCAGAGACCCAGTACTTC.

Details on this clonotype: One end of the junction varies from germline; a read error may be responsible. The CDR3 DNA follows: TGTGCCATCGGGGGTGGGACTAGCTCCTACAATGTGCAGTTCTTC. This translates into CAIGGGTSSYNVQFF. The chain recombines TRBV10-3 with TRBJ2-1, with 9 nucleotides matching TRBD2. Per germline, CDR1 ENHRY and CDR2 SYGVKD. This CDR3 region has 15 residues.

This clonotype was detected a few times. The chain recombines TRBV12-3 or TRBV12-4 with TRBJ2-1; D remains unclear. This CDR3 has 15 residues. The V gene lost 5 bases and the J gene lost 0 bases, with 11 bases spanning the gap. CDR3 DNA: TGTGCCAGCAGTCTAGACCAGACCTCCTACAATGAGCAGTTCTTC. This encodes CASSLDQTSYNEQFF.

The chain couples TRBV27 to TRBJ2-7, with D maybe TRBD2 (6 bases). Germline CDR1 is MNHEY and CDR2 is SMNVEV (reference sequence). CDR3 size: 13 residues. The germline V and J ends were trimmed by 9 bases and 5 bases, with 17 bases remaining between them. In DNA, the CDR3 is TGTGCCAGTCATACTGCGGGAACCCACGAGCAGTACTTC. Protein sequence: CASHTAGTHEQYF.

DNA of the CDR3: TGTGCCAGCAGTGAAGTTTCGAGGGATCAGCCCCAGCATTTT. Amino acids: CASSEVSRDQPQHF. The rearrangement joins TRBV6-1 to TRBJ1-5; D uncertain. Germline V gives CDR1 MNHNS, CDR2 SASEGT. Trimming shortened V by 1 base and J by 5 bases, and 9 bases separated the two germline ends. This CDR3 spans 14 amino acids.

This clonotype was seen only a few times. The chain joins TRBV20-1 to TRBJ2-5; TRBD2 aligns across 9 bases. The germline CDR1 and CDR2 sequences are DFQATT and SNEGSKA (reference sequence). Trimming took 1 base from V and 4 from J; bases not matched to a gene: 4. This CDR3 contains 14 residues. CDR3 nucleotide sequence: TGCAGTGCTAGAGGTAGCGGGAGAACAGAGACCCAGTACTTC. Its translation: CSARGSGRTETQYF.

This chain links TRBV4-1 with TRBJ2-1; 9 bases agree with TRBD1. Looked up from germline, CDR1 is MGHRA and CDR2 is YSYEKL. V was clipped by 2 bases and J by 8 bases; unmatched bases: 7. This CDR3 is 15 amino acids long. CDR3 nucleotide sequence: TGCGCCAGCAGCCAACCGGGACAGGGTATCGATGAGCAGTTCTTC. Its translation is CASSQPGQGIDEQFF.

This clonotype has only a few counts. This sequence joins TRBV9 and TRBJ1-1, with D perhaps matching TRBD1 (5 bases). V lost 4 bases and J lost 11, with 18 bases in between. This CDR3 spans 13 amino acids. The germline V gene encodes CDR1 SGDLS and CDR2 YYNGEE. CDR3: CASSTLSGGRAFF. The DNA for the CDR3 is TGTGCCAGCAGCACCTTGAGCGGGGGGAGGGCTTTCTTT.

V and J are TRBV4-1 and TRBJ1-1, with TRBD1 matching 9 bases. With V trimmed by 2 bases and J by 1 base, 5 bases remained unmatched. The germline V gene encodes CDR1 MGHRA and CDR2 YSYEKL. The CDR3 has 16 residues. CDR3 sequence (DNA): TGCGCCAGCAGCCAAATACAGGGGGCTCAGAACACTGAAGCTTTCTTT. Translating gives CASSQIQGAQNTEAFF.